A single sample is the source of the 22 T cell receptor beta chains below, sequenced in a study of identical twins. TCRdb passed the 5' RACE reads through MiXCR, listing each CDR3 protein once. Of a few hundred thousand distinct CDR3 sequences detected, 7.5% to 9.5% appear once; the ten largest clones hold 7% to 8.5%. This same sample was also taken into another study, of yellow fever vaccine responses in identical twins.

The material sequenced was CD8+ T cells sorted from blood. These receptors were collected from a woman aged 18-29 years in good health.

This clonotype was observed many times. CDR3 protein: CASSSESHATQETQYF. CDR3 nucleotide sequence: TGCGCCAGCAGCTCGGAGTCCCACGCAACTCAAGAGACCCAGTACTTC. The chain carries TRBV5-1 and TRBJ2-5, with D unclear. V lost 3 bases and J 2 bases, leaving 17 bases between the germline ends. The CDR3 runs 16 residues. Germline CDR1 is SGHRS and CDR2 is YFSETQ. The whole variable domain, filled in from reference TRBV5-1 and TRBJ2-5, reads KAGVTQTPRYLIKTRGQQVTLSCSPISGHRSVSWYQQTPGQGLQFLFEYFSETQRNKGNFPGRFSGRQFSNSRSEMNVSTLELGDSALYLCASSSESHATQETQYFGPGTRLLVL.

Ten or more counts support this clonotype. The chain is built from TRBV4-3 and TRBJ2-3; TRBD2 agrees at 16 bases. CDR3 size: 19 residues. Germline V lookup: CDR1 LGHNA, CDR2 YSLEER. The junction had 8 bases not matched to a gene; V was cut back by 3 bases and J by 2 bases. The CDR3 DNA reads as TGCGCCAGCAGCCAGTTTGCAGGGACTAGCGGGAGGGTCACAGATACGCAGTATTTT. Translating gives CASSQFAGTSGRVTDTQYF.

The gene calls are TRBV2 and TRBJ2-5; TRBD2 agrees at 7 bases. With V trimmed by 8 bases and J by 7 bases, 7 bases remained unmatched. CDR1 is SNHLY, CDR2 FYNNEI, per germline. This CDR3 has 12 amino acids. The CDR3 sequence: CASPTSVGTQYF. In nucleotides, the CDR3 is TGTGCCAGCCCCACTAGCGTCGGGACCCAGTACTTC.

The J gene is TRBJ2-4, the V gene TRBV5-1; 7 nucleotides match TRBD2. In germline, CDR1 is SGHRS, CDR2 YFSETQ. V was clipped by 4 bases and J by 7 bases; unmatched bases: 5. The CDR3 is made up of 13 amino acids. DNA of the CDR3: TGCGCCAGCAGCGGTGGGGGGGTGAACATTCAGTACTTC. This codes for CASSGGGVNIQYF.

V gene TRBV27 combines with J gene TRBJ1-6, with a possible D match to TRBD1 (6 bases). V lost 4 bases and J 6 bases, leaving 19 bases between the germline ends. The CDR3 consists of 17 residues. Looked up from germline, CDR1 is MNHEY and CDR2 is SMNVEV (reference sequence). Here the CDR3 DNA reads TGTGCCAGCAGTTCGCCCTTGATGACAGGTGGTAATTCACCCCTCCACTTT. Translation: CASSSPLMTGGNSPLHF.

The CDR3 sequence: CSVVGTSGRSPYNEQFF. The CDR3 bases are TGCAGCGTTGTCGGGACTAGCGGGAGGAGTCCCTACAATGAGCAGTTCTTC. The chain links TRBV29-1 to TRBJ2-1, with 15 bases lining up with TRBD2. Germline trimming cut 4 bases from V and 2 bases from J; bases unmatched to any gene: 6. The germline CDR1 and CDR2 sequences are SQVTM and ANQGSEA. There are 17 residues in the CDR3.

Many counts were recorded for this clonotype. V usage is TRBV12-3 or TRBV12-4 and J usage is TRBJ2-7, with 11 nucleotides matching TRBD1. The CDR3 is 13 amino acids. V lost 4 bases to trimming and J lost 6 bases; unmatched junction nucleotides: 2. CDR3 bases: TGTGCCAGCAGTTGGACAGGGGGCGGCGAGCAGTACTTC. This codes for CASSWTGGGEQYF.

This clonotype appeared a few times. The chain has TRBV7-8 and TRBJ2-1; no definite D call. Trimming removed 6 bases at V and 0 bases at J, with 15 bases between. Germline values: CDR1 SGHVS, CDR2 FQNEAQ. The length of the CDR3 is 16 residues. CDR3 DNA: TGTGCCAGCAGTCCCCCCGAGGTGAGCTCCTACAATGAGCAGTTCTTC. It yields the protein CASSPPEVSSYNEQFF.

This clonotype was counted between two and nine times. The chain is built from TRBV3-1 and TRBJ1-6; D remains unclear. Between the trimmed V and J ends, which lost 1 base and 4 bases, there was a span of 8 bases. The CDR3 sequence is 15 residues long. CDR1 and CDR2 (germline): LGHDT, YNNKEL (reference sequence). CDR3 nucleotide sequence: TGTGCCAGCAGCCAAGGAATGGGGTATAATTCACCCCTCCACTTT. This sequence encodes CASSQGMGYNSPLHF. The complete variable domain, with remaining parts taken from reference TRBV3-1 and TRBJ1-6, reads DTAVSQTPKYLVTQMGNDKSIKCEQNLGHDTMYWYKQDSKKFLKIMFSYNNKELIINETVPNRFSPKSPDKAHLNLHINSLELGDSAVYFCASSQGMGYNSPLHFGNGTRLTVT.

The chain links TRBV12-3 or TRBV12-4 to TRBJ1-1; 7 bases match TRBD1. The CDR3 covers 14 residues. Trimming removed 4 bases from V and 0 bases from J; junction bases left unmatched: 2. The CDR3 coding sequence is TGTGCCAGCAGTTGGGACAGCATGAACACTGAAGCTTTCTTT. This codes for CASSWDSMNTEAFF.

This chain uses TRBV11-2 with TRBJ1-2; weak D call: TRBD1 (5 bases). The germline CDR1 and CDR2 sequences are SGHAT and FQNNGV. The CDR3 is 18 amino acids. With 0 bases removed from V and 8 bases from J, the gap between germline ends came to 25 bases. DNA for the CDR3: TGTGCCAGCAGCTTAGAGATCGGGTCGGGACCTGGGCGGGAAGGCTACACCTTC. Protein sequence: CASSLEIGSGPGREGYTF.

The rearrangement joins TRBV5-1 to TRBJ2-7; 7 bases line up with TRBD2. CDR1 is SGHRS, CDR2 YFSETQ, per germline. The junction had 7 bases not matched to a gene; V was cut back by 3 bases and J by 1 base. CDR3 length: 15 amino acids. The CDR3 spells CASSSELAKSYEQYF. In DNA form, the CDR3 reads TGCGCCAGCAGCTCTGAACTAGCGAAATCCTACGAGCAGTACTTC.

This clonotype was recorded at least ten times. The chain is built from TRBV7-9 and TRBJ2-7; 9 positions match TRBD1. The junction had 8 bases not matched to a gene; V was cut back by 6 bases and J by 5 bases. Germline-derived CDR1 and CDR2 are SEHNR and FQNEAQ (reference sequence). The CDR3 extends over 14 amino acids. In nucleotides, the CDR3 is TGTGCCAGCAGAGCCGGGACAGGGTTCCACGAGCAGTACTTC. This translates into CASRAGTGFHEQYF.

In this sample, this clonotype turned up many times. The rearrangement joins TRBV4-1 to TRBJ2-3; D gene ambiguous. V was pared by 0 bases and J by 6 bases, with 13 bases between. Germline V gene data show CDR1 as MGHRA and CDR2 as YSYEKL. The CDR3 covers 15 residues. The CDR3 bases are TGCGCCAGCAGCCAAGATCGGTCGGGTAGCGATACGCAGTATTTT. Its translation is CASSQDRSGSDTQYF.

This clonotype was seen only a few times. The DNA for the CDR3 is TGTGCCAGCAGCCAAGATAGGGACAGCACAGATACGCAGTATTTT. This translates into CASSQDRDSTDTQYF. This chain links TRBV6-1 with TRBJ2-3; the D gene could be TRBD1 or TRBD2 (5 bases each). Trimming pared 6 bases from V and 0 bases from J, leaving 13 bases between. Germline CDR1 and CDR2: MNHNS and SASEGT. The CDR3 runs 15 residues.

This clonotype was seen many times. The gene calls are TRBV2 and TRBJ2-3; D is perhaps TRBD2 (6 bases). This CDR3 comprises 15 residues. CDR1 is SNHLY, CDR2 FYNNEI, per germline. Trimming removed 3 bases from V and 0 bases from J, with 10 bases in between. The CDR3 region is CASSEGGFSTDTQYF. The CDR3 DNA follows: TGTGCCAGCAGTGAGGGGGGATTCAGCACAGATACGCAGTATTTT.

With respect to this clonotype: Possible read error: a much larger clone is one base away. The chain couples TRBV28 to TRBJ2-2; D unresolved. CDR3 length: 19 amino acids. V was trimmed by 1 base and J by 5 bases, leaving 23 bases between them. The germline V gene has CDR1 MDHEN and CDR2 SYDVKM. The chain's CDR3 is CASSLFPRSRWGWTGELFF. CDR3 nucleotide sequence: TGTGCCAGCAGTTTATTCCCCCGGAGCCGGTGGGGATGGACCGGGGAGCTGTTTTTT.

The chain combines TRBV6-5 with TRBJ1-4; D remains unclear. CDR3 size: 15 residues. V lost 0 bases, J lost 8 bases, and 13 bases lay in between. CDR1 MNHEY and CDR2 SVGAGI come from the germline V gene. CDR3: CASSYSLQRGEKLFF. CDR3 bases: TGTGCCAGCAGTTACTCGCTACAGCGAGGAGAAAAACTGTTTTTT.

This clonotype was seen many times. J is TRBJ1-3 and V is TRBV29-1; D is perhaps TRBD1 (6 bases). Trimming stripped 6 bases from V and 1 base from J, with 7 bases between. The germline V gene encodes CDR1 SQVTM and CDR2 ANQGSEA. The CDR3 spans 12 residues. As DNA, the CDR3 is TGCAGCGTGGGGGCATCTGGAAACACCATATATTTT. Protein sequence: CSVGASGNTIYF.

This clonotype has a handful of counts. The J gene is TRBJ2-7, the V gene TRBV3-1; D unresolved. The germline CDR1 and CDR2 sequences are LGHDT and YNNKEL (reference sequence). The V end lost 1 base, the J end lost 2 bases, and 9 bases lay between the germline ends. There are 14 residues in the CDR3. This CDR3 is CASSQGSAAYEQYF. The CDR3 bases are TGTGCCAGCAGCCAAGGCTCCGCCGCCTACGAGCAGTACTTC.

This clonotype was recorded at least ten times. The chain combines TRBV5-5 with TRBJ1-1; TRBD1 aligns across 7 bases. The junction had 11 bases not matched to a gene; V was cut back by 4 bases and J by 5 bases. Germline loops: CDR1 SGHKS, CDR2 YYEKEE (reference sequence). The CDR3 has 15 amino acids. This chain's CDR3 is CASSPWDSVGTEAFF. CDR3 in DNA: TGTGCCAGCAGCCCGTGGGACAGCGTGGGAACTGAAGCTTTCTTT.

This chain connects TRBV15 to TRBJ2-7; no clear D. The V end was cut by 0 bases, the J end by 0 bases, with 9 bases between. The CDR3 runs to 15 residues. Germline CDR1 LNHNV, CDR2 YYDKDF (reference sequence). The CDR3 here is CATSRDATDSYEQYF. CDR3 bases: TGTGCCACCAGCAGAGATGCTACAGACTCCTACGAGCAGTACTTC.